These T cell receptor beta chains were read from a single sample in a study of human T cells and chemical hapten exposure. MiXCR was run by TCRdb on the RACE reads, yielding one entry per CDR3 protein. Of 300,000 to 350,000 distinct CDR3 sequences listed, roughly 6.9% are singletons. The sequenced sample was whole blood, obtained in connection with sensitization to the hapten diphenylcyclopropenone (DPC). The source of these receptors is a woman under 30 with alopecia areata. Some clones in this sample may be carry-over from other donors' samples. Both conserved end residues are part of each CDR3.

j_call v_call cdr3_aa
TRBJ2-7 TRBV20-1 CSASGGAGTYDTYEQYF
TRBJ2-2 TRBV27 CASSHKAGTRTGELFF
TRBJ2-3 TRBV7-9 CASSTRDLTDTQYF
TRBJ1-2 TRBV7-2 CASSLDRDTNYGYTF
TRBJ1-4 TRBV7-9 CASSLSGREKLFF
TRBJ1-5 TRBV5-6 CASSSRVRNQPQHF
TRBJ1-1 TRBV20-1 CSARDMGGQGEAFF
TRBJ1-2 TRBV10-3 CAIREQGATNYGYTF
TRBJ2-1 TRBV11-2 CASSLQYEQFF
TRBJ2-6 TRBV9 CASSPRAGKGYSGANVLTF
TRBJ2-3 TRBV18 CASSRLTVNRQYF
TRBJ2-5 TRBV7-2 CASSLKGETQYF
TRBJ1-1 TRBV12-3/TRBV12-4 CASSPARRGRGTEAFF
TRBJ1-5 TRBV6-5 CASSSTYDNQPQHF
TRBJ1-2 TRBV7-9 CASSASSNSYGYTF
TRBJ1-1 TRBV9 CASSVGGFNTEAFF
TRBJ1-1 TRBV20-1 CSAHRAYTEAFF
TRBJ2-3 TRBV29-1 CSVRYREYTSTDTQYF
TRBJ2-1 TRBV9 CASSGSGGAVEQFF
TRBJ2-5 TRBV2 CASSAARLETQYF
TRBJ2-3 TRBV6-5 CATGRGTDTQYF
TRBJ1-2 TRBV5-5 CASSLATGQGGRGYTF
TRBJ2-3 TRBV5-1 CASSFTGGTDTQYF
TRBJ2-3 TRBV5-4 CASSFGEGSTDTQYF
TRBJ1-2 TRBV6-5 CASSYSSKNNYGYTF
TRBJ1-5 TRBV2 CASQGESQPQHF
TRBJ2-2 TRBV6-2/TRBV6-3 CASSYSKTGPGELFF
TRBJ2-5 TRBV11-2 CASSLTPARSETQYF
TRBJ2-2 TRBV7-9 CASRARNTGELFF
TRBJ2-3 TRBV27 CASSERTSARVHF
TRBJ1-1 TRBV5-1 CASSWGTTEAFF
TRBJ2-7 TRBV25-1 CASSPSGRGSYEQYF
TRBJ2-3 TRBV6-4 CARLGSTDTQYF
TRBJ2-1 TRBV20-1 CSARARTGMGNEQFF
TRBJ1-5 TRBV6-5 CASSYRGIEQPQHF
TRBJ1-1 TRBV29-1 CSVGREWTGRFTEAFF
TRBJ2-1 TRBV6-2/TRBV6-3 CASSYSRDGYNEQFF
TRBJ1-4 TRBV14 CASSQDSPGSYEKLFF
TRBJ2-4 TRBV13 CASSIRYRVLSKNIQYF
TRBJ2-7 TRBV4-3 CASSQEGGPGEQYF
TRBJ1-1 TRBV7-9 CASSRNMNTEAFF
TRBJ2-3 TRBV10-3 CAISDPSGGKLTDTQYF
TRBJ1-6 TRBV4-3 CASSQDRKAGQTLHF
TRBJ2-3 TRBV15 CATRRGTRDTDTQYF
TRBJ1-4 TRBV6-6 CASSLPQGGEKLFF